These T cell receptor beta chains were read from a single sample in a study of cytomegalovirus exposure and HLA in healthy donors. The table came from immunoSEQ multiplex PCR; TCRdb's copy has only in-frame clones and leaves some out. The table includes about 170,000 clones, approximately 72% detected once. Sample: PBMCs. Receptors originate from a female donor in good health and CMV-seronegative. The CDR3 runs from the conserved cysteine through the conserved F or W. A D gene is named only where the DNA matches it firmly. Not every row has a clone size; where given, it reads once, few, many or a size class.

d_call j_call v_call clone_size cdr3_aa cdr3_nt
TRBD2 TRBJ2-1 TRBV4-1 NA CASSQGISLAGDNEQFF TGCGCCAGCAGCCAAGGCATCAGCCTAGCGGGAGACAATGAGCAGTTCTTC
NA TRBJ1-1 TRBV27 few CASSLGRSTEAFF TGTGCCAGCAGTTTAGGGCGTTCCACTGAAGCTTTCTTT
TRBD1 TRBJ2-7 TRBV5-1 few CASSPYRGDEQYF TGCGCCAGCAGCCCCTACAGGGGGGACGAGCAGTACTTC
TRBD1 TRBJ1-2 TRBV19 few CASSIDLGTGGVGYTF TGTGCCAGTAGTATAGATCTCGGGACAGGGGGAGTTGGCTACACCTTC
TRBD2 TRBJ2-3 TRBV5-1 NA CASSLGSSGGDTQYF TGCGCCAGCAGCCTTGGAAGTAGCGGGGGGGATACGCAGTATTTT
TRBD2 TRBJ2-5 TRBV14 NA CASSQGLAGVETQYF TGTGCCAGCAGCCAAGGCTTAGCGGGAGTGGAGACCCAGTACTTC
NA TRBJ1-2 TRBV19 few CASSIGTRANYGYTF TGTGCCAGTAGTATAGGGACAAGGGCTAACTATGGCTACACCTTC
NA TRBJ1-3 TRBV30 NA CAWSALSGNTIYF TGTGCCTGGAGTGCTCTCTCTGGAAACACCATATATTTT
NA TRBJ1-5 TRBV2 NA CASSQEPNQPQHF TGTGCCAGCAGCCAAGAGCCTAATCAGCCCCAGCATTTT
TRBD2 TRBJ2-7 TRBV9 few CASSRGWTSVDEQYF TGTGCCAGCAGCCGCGGGTGGACTAGCGTTGACGAGCAGTACTTC
TRBD2 TRBJ2-1 TRBV30 NA CAWSGGLAGEQFF TGTGCCTGGAGTGGGGGACTAGCTGGTGAGCAGTTCTTC
NA TRBJ2-7 TRBV6-5 NA CASSYGAGVGSYEQYF TGTGCCAGCAGTTACGGGGCAGGGGTGGGCTCCTACGAGCAGTACTTC
NA TRBJ1-2 TRBV5-4 NA CASSLGAGNYGYTF TGTGCCAGCAGCTTGGGAGCGGGTAACTATGGCTACACCTTC
NA TRBJ1-1 TRBV5-1 few CASSLKGVGQGIEVAFF TGCGCCAGCAGCCTAAAAGGGGTAGGGCAGGGGATAGAAGTGGCTTTCTTT
NA TRBJ1-4 TRBV6-6 once CASSYNGKGKWVFF TGTGCCAGCAGTTACAATGGCAAGGGGAAGTGGGTGTTTTTT
NA TRBJ2-2 TRBV25-1 NA CASSLSGGSGTGELFF TGTGCCAGCAGTCTGTCGGGGGGCTCGGGCACCGGGGAGCTGTTTTTT
TRBD1 TRBJ1-2 TRBV29-1 NA CSADRDYGYTF TGCAGCGCCGACAGGGACTATGGCTACACCTTC
TRBD1 TRBJ1-1 TRBV5-1 NA CASARTGGTEAFF TGCGCCAGCGCCAGGACAGGAGGCACTGAAGCTTTCTTT
NA TRBJ1-1 TRBV5-1 NA CASREATNTEAFF TGCGCCAGCAGGGAGGCGACGAACACTGAAGCTTTCTTT
NA TRBJ2-7 TRBV5-5 NA CASSISGPGTEQYF TGTGCCAGCAGCATAAGCGGGCCTGGGACCGAGCAGTACTTC
TRBD1 TRBJ2-7 TRBV5-1 few CASSLVRGQDYEQYF TGCGCCAGCAGCTTGGTGCGGGGACAGGATTACGAGCAGTACTTC
TRBD2 TRBJ2-4 TRBV7-3 NA CASGFTGGPLYF TGTGCCAGCGGCTTTACGGGGGGGCCGTTGTACTTC
NA TRBJ2-5 TRBV7-3 NA CATADGAGETQYF TGTGCCACGGCGGACGGGGCGGGGGAGACCCAGTACTTC
TRBD2 TRBJ2-1 TRBV2 NA CASSEWASGDNEQFF TGTGCCAGCAGTGAATGGGCTAGCGGGGACAATGAGCAGTTCTTC
TRBD1 TRBJ1-1 TRBV7-8 NA CASSLRGLGTEAFF TGTGCCAGCAGCCTCAGGGGGCTTGGGACTGAAGCTTTCTTT
NA TRBJ1-1 TRBV5-4 once CASSPPGGWTEAFF TGTGCCAGCAGCCCGCCTGGGGGGTGGACTGAAGCTTTCTTT
NA TRBJ1-1 TRBV9 few CASSVGGDNMNTEAFF TGTGCCAGCAGCGTAGGTGGGGACAACATGAACACTGAAGCTTTCTTT
NA TRBJ1-1 TRBV2 NA CASSVGQGITEAFF TGTGCCAGCAGTGTAGGGCAGGGAATCACTGAAGCTTTCTTT
NA TRBJ1-1 TRBV6-1 once CASSEGLGNTEAFF TGTGCCAGCAGTGAGGGCTTGGGGAACACTGAAGCTTTCTTT
NA TRBJ1-2 TRBV2 NA CASSIIQGGGGYTF TGTGCCAGCAGTATAATACAGGGCGGGGGTGGCTACACCTTC
NA TRBJ2-5 TRBV5-1 NA CASSLVLAKETQYF TGCGCCAGCAGCTTGGTCCTAGCCAAAGAGACCCAGTACTTC